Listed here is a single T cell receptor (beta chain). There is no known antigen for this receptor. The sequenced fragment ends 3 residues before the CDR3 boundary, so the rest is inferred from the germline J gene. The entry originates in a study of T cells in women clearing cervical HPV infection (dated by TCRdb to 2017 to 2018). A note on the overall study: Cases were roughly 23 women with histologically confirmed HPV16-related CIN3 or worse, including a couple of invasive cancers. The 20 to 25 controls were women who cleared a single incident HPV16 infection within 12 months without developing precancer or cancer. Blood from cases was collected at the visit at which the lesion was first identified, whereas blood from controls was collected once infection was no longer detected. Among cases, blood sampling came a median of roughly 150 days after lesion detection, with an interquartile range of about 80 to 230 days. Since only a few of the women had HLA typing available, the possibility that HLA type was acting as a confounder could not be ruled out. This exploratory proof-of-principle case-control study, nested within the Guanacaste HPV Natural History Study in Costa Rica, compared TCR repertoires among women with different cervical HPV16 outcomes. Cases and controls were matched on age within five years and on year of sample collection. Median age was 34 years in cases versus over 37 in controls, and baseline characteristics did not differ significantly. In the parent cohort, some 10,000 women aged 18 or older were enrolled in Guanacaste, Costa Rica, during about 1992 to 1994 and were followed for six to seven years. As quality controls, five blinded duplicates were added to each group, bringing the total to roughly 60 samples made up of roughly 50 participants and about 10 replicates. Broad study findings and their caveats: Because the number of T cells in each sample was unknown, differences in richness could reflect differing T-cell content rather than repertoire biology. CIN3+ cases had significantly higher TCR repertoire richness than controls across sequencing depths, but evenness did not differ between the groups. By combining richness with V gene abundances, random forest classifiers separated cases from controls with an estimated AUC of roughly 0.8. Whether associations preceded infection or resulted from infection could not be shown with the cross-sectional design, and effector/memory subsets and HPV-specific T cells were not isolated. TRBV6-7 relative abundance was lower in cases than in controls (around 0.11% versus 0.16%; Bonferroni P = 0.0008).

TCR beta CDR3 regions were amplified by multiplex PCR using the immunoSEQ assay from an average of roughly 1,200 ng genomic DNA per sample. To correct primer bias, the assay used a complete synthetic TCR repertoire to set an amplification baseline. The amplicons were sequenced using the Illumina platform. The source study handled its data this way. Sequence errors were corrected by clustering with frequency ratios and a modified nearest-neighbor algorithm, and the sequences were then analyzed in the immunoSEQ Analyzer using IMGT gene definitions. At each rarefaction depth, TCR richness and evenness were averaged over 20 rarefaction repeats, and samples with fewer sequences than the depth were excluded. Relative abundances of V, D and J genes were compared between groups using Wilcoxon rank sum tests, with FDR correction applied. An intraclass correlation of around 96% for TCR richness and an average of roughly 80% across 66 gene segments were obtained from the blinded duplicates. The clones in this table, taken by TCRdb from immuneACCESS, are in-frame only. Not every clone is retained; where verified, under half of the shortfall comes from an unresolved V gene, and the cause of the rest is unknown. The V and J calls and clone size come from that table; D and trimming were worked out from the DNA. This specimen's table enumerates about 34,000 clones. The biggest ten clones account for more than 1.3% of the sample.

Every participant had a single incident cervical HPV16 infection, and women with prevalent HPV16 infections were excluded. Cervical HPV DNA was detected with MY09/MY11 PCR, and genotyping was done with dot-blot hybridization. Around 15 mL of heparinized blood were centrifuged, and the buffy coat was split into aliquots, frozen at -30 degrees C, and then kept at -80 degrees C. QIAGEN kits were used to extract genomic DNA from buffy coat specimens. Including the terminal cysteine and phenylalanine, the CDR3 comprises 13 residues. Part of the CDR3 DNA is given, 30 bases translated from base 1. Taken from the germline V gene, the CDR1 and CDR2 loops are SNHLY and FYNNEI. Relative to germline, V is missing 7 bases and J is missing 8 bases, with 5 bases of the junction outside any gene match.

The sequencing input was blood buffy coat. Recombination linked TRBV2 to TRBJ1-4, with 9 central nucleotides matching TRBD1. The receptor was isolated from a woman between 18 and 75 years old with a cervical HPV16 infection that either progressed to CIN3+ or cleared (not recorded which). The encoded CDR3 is CASTRDREEKLFF. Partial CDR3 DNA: TGTGCCAGCACCCGGGACAGGGAGGAAAAA.